The following is a TCR beta chain sequence with its context. The source of the sample is a study of OX40 agonist ivuxolimab in advanced cancers. Looking at the study overall: Ivuxolimab doses were 0.01, 0.1, 0.3, 1.5, 3 or 10 mg/kg every 2 weeks.

Clones were read by immunoSEQ multiplex PCR, and TCRdb kept only the in-frame ones, dropping some. The table has more than 45,000 clones, approximately 94% seen once. The cohort excluded patients with autoimmune disease history or systemic immunosuppression. Looked up from germline, CDR1 is SGHAT and CDR2 is FQNNGV. Trimming left V 5 bases short and J 7 bases short, with 20 bases between. The length of the CDR3 is 16 residues. Sequenced here: CD4+ or CD8+ T cells sorted from blood, sampled in a trial of the OX40 agonist ivuxolimab. The rearrangement links TRBV11-2 to TRBJ1-4; D is unresolved. The clonotype was recovered from an adult with an advanced solid tumor such as melanoma, head and neck, liver or kidney cancer. The CDR3: CASSTFYQGNGEKLFF. CDR3 DNA: TGTGCCAGCAGCACCTTCTACCAAGGCAACGGTGAAAAACTGTTTTTT.